Below are 18 T cell receptor beta chains sequenced from a single sample in a study of cytomegalovirus exposure and HLA in healthy donors. Some clones are missing from TCRdb's copy, which holds only in-frame ones; the method was immunoSEQ multiplex PCR. The sample has roughly 120,000 clones, 70% to 90% seen once. Sequenced: PBMCs. Source of these receptors: a young man in good health and CMV-seronegative.

V and J are TRBV18 and TRBJ2-2; 9 positions match TRBD1. CDR1 is KGHSH and CDR2 is LQKENI in the germline V gene. The CDR3 has 17 residues. The ends lost 5 bases at V and 1 base at J; junction bases unmatched: 8. In DNA form, the CDR3 reads TGTGCCAGCTCATTAGTCCTGGGACAGGGGAACACCGGGGAGCTGTTTTTT. Translated: CASSLVLGQGNTGELFF. Looking up the rest from reference TRBV18 and TRBJ2-2 gives the full variable domain: NAGVMQNPRHLVRRRGQEARLRCSPMKGHSHVYWYRQLPEEGLKFMVYLQKENIIDESGMPKERFSAEFPKEGPSILRIQQVVRGDSAAYFCASSLVLGQGNTGELFFGEGSRLTVL.

The V call is TRBV6-5, the J call TRBJ1-2; no definite D call. V was shortened by 4 bases and J by 4 bases, with 13 bases between the two germline ends. This CDR3 region has 14 residues. Germline values: CDR1 MNHEY, CDR2 SVGAGI. The CDR3 reads CASSSDGGFYGYTF. CDR3 nucleotides: TGTGCCAGCAGTTCCGACGGCGGTTTCTATGGCTACACCTTC.

This sequence joins TRBV29-1 and TRBJ2-5; the match to TRBD2 covers 13 bases. CDR1 and CDR2 from the germline V gene are SQVTM and ANQGSEA. This CDR3 contains 14 residues. V gave up 3 bases and J gave up 3 bases; unmatched junction bases: 1. The CDR3 region is CSVDGLAGEETQYF. The CDR3 DNA is TGCAGCGTTGACGGACTAGCGGGAGAAGAGACCCAGTACTTC.

This clone was counted a single time. The chain recombines TRBV7-6 with TRBJ2-5; 10 bases line up with TRBD1. The ends lost 5 bases at V and 2 bases at J; junction bases unmatched: 5. This CDR3 has 15 residues. Germline CDR1 reads SGHVS; CDR2 reads FNYEAQ. The CDR3 spells CASSVGQGWQETQYF. The CDR3 DNA follows: TGTGCCAGCAGCGTGGGACAGGGGTGGCAAGAGACCCAGTACTTC.

The rearrangement uses TRBV5-1 and TRBJ2-2, with D possibly matching TRBD2 (5 bases). This CDR3 is built from 14 residues. The ends were cut back, 3 bases at V and 5 bases at J, with 11 bases in the middle. Germline V gene lookup returns CDR1 SGHRS and CDR2 YFSETQ. This CDR3 is CASSSTIETGELFF. As DNA, the CDR3 is TGCGCCAGCAGCTCGACTATTGAAACCGGGGAGCTGTTTTTT.

The chain links TRBV6-1 to TRBJ1-5; TRBD1 matches at 7 bases. J was trimmed by 1 base and V by 8 bases; bases with no gene match: 5. CDR1 and CDR2 from the germline V gene are MNHNS and SASEGT. This CDR3 region has 14 residues. In DNA form, the CDR3 reads TGTGCCAGCGGAGGACAGGTCAGCAATCAGCCCCAGCATTTT. Translation: CASGGQVSNQPQHF.

The rearrangement joins TRBV6-6 to TRBJ2-5; D may be TRBD1 (6 bases). The CDR3 has 12 amino acids. V dropped 9 bases and J dropped 5 bases, with 13 bases sitting between them. Germline loops: CDR1 MNHNY, CDR2 SVGAGI (reference sequence). Written as DNA, the CDR3 is TGTGCCAGTACAGGGTTAGGGGAGACCCAGTACTTC. Its protein product is CASTGLGETQYF.

V gene TRBV7-9 combines with J gene TRBJ2-1; a possible D gene is TRBD2 (6 bases). In germline, CDR1 is SEHNR, CDR2 FQNEAQ (reference sequence). This CDR3 region has 15 residues. Trimming cost V 3 bases and J 4 bases, with 13 bases left between them. Here the CDR3 DNA reads TGTGCCAGCAGCTTTGTCGGGAGAGCTTACAATGAGCAGTTCTTC. The encoded protein is CASSFVGRAYNEQFF.

This sequence joins TRBV7-2 and TRBJ2-7, with D possibly TRBD1 on 5 matching bases. This CDR3 is 16 amino acids long. Trimming took off 1 base at V and 1 base at J, with 14 bases between the two ends. Germline lookup yields CDR1 SGHTA and CDR2 FQGNSA. CDR3 coding DNA: TGTGCCAGCAGCTTAGTGGGGCAGGGTGGATCCTACGAGCAGTACTTC. It yields the protein CASSLVGQGGSYEQYF.

V is TRBV5-1 and J is TRBJ2-7; D possibly corresponds to TRBD1 (6 bases). Germline assignment: CDR1 SGHRS and CDR2 YFSETQ. This CDR3 comprises 16 residues. V dropped 7 bases and J dropped 4 bases, with 24 bases sitting between them. The CDR3 nucleotides read TGCGCCAGCGCCGTATCTGGGGCACAGGGTGCGTACGAGCAGTACTTC. Protein product: CASAVSGAQGAYEQYF. Full variable domain (remainder filled in from reference TRBV5-1 and TRBJ2-7): KAGVTQTPRYLIKTRGQQVTLSCSPISGHRSVSWYQQTPGQGLQFLFEYFSETQRNKGNFPGRFSGRQFSNSRSEMNVSTLELGDSALYLCASAVSGAQGAYEQYFGPGTRLTVT.

The chain carries TRBV18 and TRBJ1-4; 9 positions match TRBD1. CDR3 length: 18 amino acids. Germline values: CDR1 KGHSH, CDR2 LQKENI. V trimming: 4 bases; J trimming: 1 base; junction bases outside the gene matches: 10. DNA for the CDR3: TGTGCCAGCTCACTCCGGGACAGGGCAACTTTAACTAATGAAAAACTGTTTTTT. Translating it yields CASSLRDRATLTNEKLFF.

The chain carries TRBV6-5 and TRBJ2-3, with 9 bases lining up with TRBD2. This CDR3 is built from 14 residues. The V gene end was trimmed by 2 bases and the J gene end by 4 bases; junction bases not matched to a gene: 1. CDR1 and CDR2 (germline): MNHEY, SVGAGI. This chain's CDR3 is CASSYGTSSDTQYF. The CDR3 DNA is TGTGCCAGCAGTTACGGGACTAGCTCAGATACGCAGTATTTT.

The chain recombines TRBV7-8 with TRBJ1-6; TRBD1 agrees at 7 bases. Per germline, CDR1 SGHVS and CDR2 FQNEAQ. J was trimmed by 6 bases and V by 1 base; bases with no gene match: 3. The CDR3 contains 15 residues. CDR3 loop: CASSLDRQGNSPLHF. CDR3 DNA sequence: TGTGCCAGCAGCTTAGATCGACAGGGTAATTCACCCCTCCACTTT. The entire variable domain, with the rest obtained from reference TRBV7-8 and TRBJ1-6, is as follows: GAGVSQSPRYKVAKRGQDVALRCDPISGHVSLFWYQQALGQGPEFLTYFQNEAQLDKSGLPSDRFFAERPEGSVSTLKIQRTQQEDSAVYLCASSLDRQGNSPLHFGNGTRLTVT.

The chain employs TRBV6-1 and TRBJ1-5; no definite D call. The CDR3 covers 14 residues. Germline values: CDR1 MNHNS, CDR2 SASEGT. Trimming removed 6 bases from V and 4 bases from J, with 13 bases in between. In nucleotides, the CDR3 is TGTGCCAGCAGCCTCGGGTCAGCTAATCAGCCCCAGCATTTT. Its translation: CASSLGSANQPQHF.

The table lists this clone with a count of one. The rearrangement joins TRBV28 to TRBJ2-7; TRBD1 aligns across 9 bases. Germline lookup yields CDR1 MDHEN and CDR2 SYDVKM. The CDR3 runs 14 residues. V lost 6 bases to trimming and J lost 3 bases; unmatched junction nucleotides: 6. The CDR3 nucleotides read TGTGCCAGCAGAATTACAGGGGGCGGCTACGAGCAGTACTTC. Protein sequence: CASRITGGGYEQYF.

The chain uses TRBV28 and TRBJ2-2; weak D call: TRBD2 (5 bases). Trimming took 3 bases from V and 6 from J, leaving 14 bases between them. The CDR3 has 15 residues. Germline V CDR1 and CDR2: MDHEN, SYDVKM. For the CDR3, the DNA is TGTGCCAGCAGTTTTGTGGGAGAAGGGTCCGGGGAGCTGTTTTTT. It encodes CASSFVGEGSGELFF.

This chain joins TRBV7-2 and TRBJ1-5; D unresolved. CDR3 size: 15 residues. Trimming left V 5 bases short and J 1 base short, with 12 bases between. In germline, CDR1 is SGHTA, CDR2 FQGNSA. The CDR3 reads CASSAAMGSNQPQHF. Written as DNA, the CDR3 is TGTGCCAGCAGCGCCGCAATGGGCAGCAATCAGCCCCAGCATTTT. Based on the CDR3 plus reference TRBV7-2 and TRBJ1-5, the full variable domain is GAGVSQSPSNKVTEKGKDVELRCDPISGHTALYWYRQSLGQGLEFLIYFQGNSAPDKSGLPSDRFSAERTGGSVSTLTIQRTQQEDSAVYLCASSAAMGSNQPQHFGDGTRLSIL.

This chain links TRBV28 with TRBJ2-1; 7 bases are shared with TRBD2. Germline V CDR1 and CDR2: MDHEN, SYDVKM. The trim removed 8 bases at V and 6 bases at J, leaving 13 bases unmatched. The CDR3 loop spans 15 amino acids. CDR3 in amino acids: CASGSAGLKGNEQFF. The CDR3 DNA reads as TGTGCCAGCGGGTCAGCGGGACTCAAGGGCAATGAGCAGTTCTTC.